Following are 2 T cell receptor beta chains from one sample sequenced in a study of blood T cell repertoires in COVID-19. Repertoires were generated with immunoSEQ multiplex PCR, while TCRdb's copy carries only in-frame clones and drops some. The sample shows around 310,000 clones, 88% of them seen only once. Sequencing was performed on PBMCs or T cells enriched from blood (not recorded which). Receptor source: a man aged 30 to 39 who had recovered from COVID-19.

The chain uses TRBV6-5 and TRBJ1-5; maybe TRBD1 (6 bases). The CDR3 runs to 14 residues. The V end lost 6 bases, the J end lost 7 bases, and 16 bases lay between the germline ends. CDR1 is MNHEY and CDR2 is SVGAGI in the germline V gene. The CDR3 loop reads CASRAGQFKQPQHF. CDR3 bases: TGTGCCAGCAGGGCCGGACAGTTTAAGCAGCCCCAGCATTTT.

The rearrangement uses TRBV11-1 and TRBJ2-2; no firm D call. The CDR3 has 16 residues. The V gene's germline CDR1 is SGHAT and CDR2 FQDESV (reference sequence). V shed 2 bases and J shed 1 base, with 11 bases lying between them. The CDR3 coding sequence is TGTGCCAGCAGCTTAACAGTGGGCATGAACACCGGGGAGCTGTTTTTT. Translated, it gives CASSLTVGMNTGELFF.